Each of the 31 T cell receptor beta chains below was sequenced from the same sample in a study of blood T cell repertoires in COVID-19. This table comes from immunoSEQ multiplex PCR, and its TCRdb copy is limited to in-frame clones, with some not included. Of around 300,000 clones listed, around 90% are singletons. The sample taken for sequencing was PBMCs or T cells enriched from blood (not recorded which). The receptors derive from a woman in her thirties or forties who had recovered from COVID-19.

The chain recombines TRBV7-9 with TRBJ2-3; tentatively, D is TRBD1 (6 bases). The CDR3 is 13 amino acids. With 2 bases removed from V and 6 bases from J, the gap between germline ends came to 9 bases. Germline assignment: CDR1 SEHNR and CDR2 FQNEAQ (reference sequence). The CDR3: CASSLTGRDTQYF. The DNA for the CDR3 is TGTGCCAGCAGCTTAACAGGGCGGGATACGCAGTATTTT.

The chain joins TRBV2 to TRBJ2-2; tentative D call: TRBD1 (6 bases). Germline V gene lookup returns CDR1 SNHLY and CDR2 FYNNEI. The CDR3 consists of 14 residues. V lost 6 bases, J lost 4 bases, and 12 bases lay in between. This CDR3 is CASRVRGFTGELFF. The CDR3 nucleotides are TGTGCCAGCAGAGTCAGGGGATTCACCGGGGAGCTGTTTTTT.

This clone was observed a single time. The rearrangement joins TRBV12-3 or TRBV12-4 to TRBJ1-6, with D possibly being TRBD1 (6 bases). V was shortened by 5 bases and J by 7 bases, with 9 bases between the two germline ends. The CDR3 length is 13 residues. CDR3 sequence reads: CASSQRGNSPLHF. The CDR3 bases are TGTGCCAGCAGTCAAAGGGGGAATTCACCCCTCCACTTT.

The chain uses TRBV12-5 and TRBJ1-5; 8 nucleotides agree with TRBD1. Germline V lookup: CDR1 LGHNT, CDR2 FRNRAP. The V gene end was trimmed by 0 bases and the J gene end by 3 bases; junction bases not matched to a gene: 10. The CDR3 is made up of 18 amino acids. The chain's CDR3 is CASGLVPIGQGYNQPQHF. CDR3 sequence (DNA): TGTGCTAGTGGTTTGGTACCAATCGGACAGGGCTACAATCAGCCCCAGCATTTT.

The gene calls are TRBV5-1 and TRBJ2-1, with 11 bases identical to TRBD2. The CDR3 covers 15 residues. Germline CDR1 is SGHRS and CDR2 is YFSETQ. With V trimmed by 2 bases and J by 5 bases, 3 bases remained unmatched. The CDR3 sequence: CASSFSGRADNEQFF. The DNA for the CDR3 is TGCGCCAGCAGCTTTAGCGGGAGGGCCGACAATGAGCAGTTCTTC. Filled out from reference TRBV5-1 and TRBJ2-1, the complete variable domain reads KAGVTQTPRYLIKTRGQQVTLSCSPISGHRSVSWYQQTPGQGLQFLFEYFSETQRNKGNFPGRFSGRQFSNSRSEMNVSTLELGDSALYLCASSFSGRADNEQFFGPGTRLTVL.

This clone is a singleton in its sample. The V and J genes are TRBV7-2 and TRBJ2-7; TRBD1 matches at 8 bases. CDR3 length: 16 amino acids. Trimming took 1 base from V and 0 from J; bases not matched to a gene: 5. Germline values: CDR1 SGHTA, CDR2 FQGNSA. The CDR3 nucleotides are TGTGCCAGCAGCTTAGGTGGGACAGGCGTCTCCTACGAGCAGTACTTC. It yields the protein CASSLGGTGVSYEQYF.

This clone was observed once. CDR3: CASSPLYEQYF. The DNA of the CDR3 is TGTGCCAGCAGCCCTCTCTACGAGCAGTACTTC. The chain has TRBV7-8 and TRBJ2-7; no reliable D call. Per the germline V gene, CDR1 is SGHVS and CDR2 is FQNEAQ. This CDR3 region has 11 residues. V was shortened by 5 bases and J by 3 bases, with 5 bases between the two germline ends. The whole variable domain, remainder taken from reference TRBV7-8 and TRBJ2-7, is GAGVSQSPRYKVAKRGQDVALRCDPISGHVSLFWYQQALGQGPEFLTYFQNEAQLDKSGLPSDRFFAERPEGSVSTLKIQRTQQEDSAVYLCASSPLYEQYFGPGTRLTVT.

CDR3 DNA sequence: TGTGCCAGCAGCCACACGCCGGTCGGCTACACCTTC. Translating it yields CASSHTPVGYTF. This chain links TRBV3-1 (or the pseudogene TRBV3-2) with TRBJ1-2; D not resolved. V was pared by 3 bases and J by 8 bases, with 10 bases between. The germline V gene encodes CDR1 LGHDT and CDR2 YNNKEL (reference sequence). This CDR3 is built from 12 residues.

The V call is TRBV7-2, the J call TRBJ2-1; TRBD2 matches at 15 bases. CDR1 SGHTA and CDR2 FQGNSA come from the germline V gene. The CDR3 is 16 amino acids. V lost 5 bases and J lost 6; bases outside the gene matches: 5. The CDR3 here is CASSPPGLAGGNEQFF. The CDR3 nucleotides are TGTGCCAGCAGCCCACCGGGACTAGCGGGAGGCAATGAGCAGTTCTTC.

The V and J genes are TRBV19 and TRBJ1-5; TRBD1 agrees at 7 bases. After removal of 10 bases from V and 9 bases from J, the junction contained 15 bases not matched to a gene. This CDR3 is built from 14 residues. Germline values: CDR1 LNHDA, CDR2 SQIVND (reference sequence). The CDR3 protein is CATQGGLRELPQHF. In DNA form, the CDR3 reads TGTGCCACTCAGGGGGGACTGAGGGAACTGCCCCAGCATTTT.

The table lists this clone with a few counts. The chain combines TRBV2 with TRBJ1-5; weak D call: TRBD1 (5 bases). CDR1 and CDR2 from the germline V gene are SNHLY and FYNNEI. Trimming removed 6 bases from V and 0 bases from J, with 12 bases in between. CDR3 length: 15 amino acids. Written as DNA, the CDR3 is TGTGCCAGCAGGGGGGGAGGGAGTAGCAATCAGCCCCAGCATTTT. This translates into CASRGGGSSNQPQHF.

CDR3 region: CATTGQAGSYEQYF. The CDR3 nucleotides read TGTGCCACCACCGGACAGGCCGGCTCCTACGAGCAGTACTTC. The chain has TRBV7-2 and TRBJ2-7, with 7 bases fitting TRBD1. V trimming: 10 bases; J trimming: 0 bases; junction bases outside the gene matches: 9. Germline loops: CDR1 SGHTA, CDR2 FQGNSA. The CDR3 spans 14 residues. The full variable domain, completed using reference TRBV7-2 and TRBJ2-7, is GAGVSQSPSNKVTEKGKDVELRCDPISGHTALYWYRQSLGQGLEFLIYFQGNSAPDKSGLPSDRFSAERTGGSVSTLTIQRTQQEDSAVYLCATTGQAGSYEQYFGPGTRLTVT.

This sequence joins TRBV19 and TRBJ1-2; possible D gene TRBD1, 5 bases. The V and J ends lost 9 bases and 6 bases respectively, with 17 bases between them. The CDR3 totals 13 residues. Germline CDR1 reads LNHDA; CDR2 reads SQIVND (reference sequence). CDR3 sequence (DNA): TGTGCCAGCCGAGAATCTCCAGGGCATGGCTACACCTTC. Amino acids: CASRESPGHGYTF.

This clone was seen just once. V gene TRBV7-3 combines with J gene TRBJ1-2; TRBD1 is a possible D gene (6 bases). Trimming pared 5 bases from V and 8 bases from J, leaving 15 bases between. Germline assignment: CDR1 SGHTA and CDR2 FQGTGA. The CDR3 runs to 13 residues. CDR3 sequence: CASSPTGLGGYTF. The CDR3 nucleotides read TGTGCCAGCAGCCCTACAGGGTTAGGCGGCTACACCTTC.

The V gene is TRBV7-3, the J gene TRBJ1-6; 9 positions match TRBD1. This CDR3 comprises 16 residues. CDR1 SGHTA and CDR2 FQGTGA come from the germline V gene. Trimming at V came to 2 bases and at J to 6 bases, leaving 5 bases not matched to a gene. CDR3: CASSLSGTGRNSPLHF. CDR3 DNA: TGTGCCAGCAGCTTATCCGGGACAGGGCGTAATTCACCCCTCCACTTT.

The chain has TRBV23-1 and TRBJ2-7, with D possibly being TRBD1 (6 bases). TRBV23-1 is placed among ORFs of uncertain function. The CDR3 sequence is 16 residues long. V shed 2 bases and J shed 4 bases, with 18 bases lying between them. The CDR3 nucleotides read TGCGCCAGCAGTCAAGCCCCATCGACAGGCAGATACGAGCAGTACTTC. Translation gives CASSQAPSTGRYEQYF.

The gene calls are TRBV5-1 and TRBJ2-3; D is uncertain. The CDR3 loop spans 14 amino acids. V lost 1 base and J lost 5, with 11 bases in between. Germline CDR1 reads SGHRS; CDR2 reads YFSETQ. Here the CDR3 DNA reads TGCGCCAGCAGCTTGCTCTCAGAAGAAGATACGCAGTATTTT. This gives the protein CASSLLSEEDTQYF.

The gene calls are TRBV14 and TRBJ2-1; TRBD1 matches 9 bases. The germline V gene has CDR1 SGHDN and CDR2 FVKESK. CDR3 size: 15 residues. Germline trimming cut 4 bases from V and 4 bases from J; bases unmatched to any gene: 5. The CDR3: CASSPGQGIYNEQFF. In DNA form, the CDR3 reads TGTGCCAGCAGCCCCGGACAGGGGATTTACAATGAGCAGTTCTTC.

The chain combines TRBV12-3 or TRBV12-4 with TRBJ1-2; possibly TRBD1 for D (5 bases). There are 12 residues in the CDR3. The V end was cut by 5 bases, the J end by 4 bases, with 8 bases between. The CDR3 DNA reads TGTGCCAGCAGTCGACAGTCCTATGGCTACACCTTC. This translates into CASSRQSYGYTF.

This chain joins TRBV6-5 and TRBJ1-4; 9 bases map to TRBD1. The length of the CDR3 is 14 residues. CDR1 and CDR2 (germline): MNHEY, SVGAGI. After removal of 7 bases from V and 5 bases from J, the junction contained 5 bases not matched to a gene. CDR3 sequence reads: CASTRDRANEKLFF. CDR3 sequence (DNA): TGTGCCAGCACCAGGGACAGGGCGAATGAAAAACTGTTTTTT.

The rearrangement uses TRBV21-1 and TRBJ2-3; the table's D gene call, TRBD1, was not cross checked with the DNA. TRBV21-1 is a known pseudogene. The CDR3 contains 16 residues. The CDR3 loop is CANCTRTGGTTDTQYF. The CDR3 coding sequence is TGTGCCAACTGCACCCGGACAGGGGGAACCACAGATACGCAGTATTTT.

J is TRBJ1-5 and V is TRBV7-9, with D hard to call. Trimming cost V 1 base and J 0 bases, with 4 bases left between them. CDR1 is SEHNR, CDR2 FQNEAQ, per germline (reference sequence). The CDR3 sequence is 14 residues long. The CDR3 region has the DNA TGTGCCAGCAGCTTAGATCGTAGCAATCAGCCCCAGCATTTT. The encoded protein is CASSLDRSNQPQHF.

J is TRBJ1-2 and V is TRBV7-3; 7 bases align to TRBD1. The V and J ends lost 5 bases and 1 base, in that order; junction bases with no gene match: 4. Germline CDR1 SGHTA, CDR2 FQGTGA. The CDR3 is made up of 14 amino acids. CDR3 sequence: CASSPQGGNYGYTF. The CDR3 coding sequence is TGTGCCAGCAGCCCCCAGGGGGGTAACTATGGCTACACCTTC.

This clone was recorded only once. The chain combines TRBV5-4 with TRBJ2-7, with 7 bases that match TRBD1. With 5 bases clipped from V and 0 bases from J, the junction kept 8 bases outside the gene matches. Germline loops: CDR1 SGHNT, CDR2 YYREEE (reference sequence). The CDR3 has 15 residues. As DNA, the CDR3 is TGTGCCAGCAGGGAGGACAGGAGCCCCTCCTACGAGCAGTACTTC. Protein product: CASREDRSPSYEQYF.

The V call is TRBV9, the J call TRBJ1-6; TRBD1 aligns across 7 bases. V was clipped by 5 bases and J by 7 bases; unmatched bases: 6. This CDR3 is 14 amino acids long. Germline CDR1 is SGDLS and CDR2 is YYNGEE. In DNA, the CDR3 is TGTGCCAGCAGGACCGGGACAGAAAATTCACCCCTCCACTTT. This sequence encodes CASRTGTENSPLHF.

The rearrangement links TRBV21-1 to TRBJ2-3; TRBD1 is taken as the D call from the table, unchecked against the DNA. TRBV21-1 is termed a pseudogene. There are 17 residues in the CDR3. CDR3 sequence: CASSTDRQAPSTDTQYF. For the CDR3, the DNA is TGTGCCAGCAGCACTGACCGACAGGCTCCAAGCACAGATACGCAGTATTTT.

The chain links TRBV5-1 to TRBJ2-7; 14 bases are a match to TRBD2. Trimming removed 0 bases from V and 6 bases from J; junction bases left unmatched: 5. The CDR3 has 16 residues. Per the germline V gene, CDR1 is SGHRS and CDR2 is YFSETQ. The CDR3 region has the DNA TGCGCCAGCAGCTTGGCGGGACTAGCGGGAGACCCCGAGCAGTACTTC. This translates into CASSLAGLAGDPEQYF.

A note on this clone: The same CDR3 arises from other DNA sequences in this sample as well. The rearrangement uses TRBV19 and TRBJ1-1; 8 bases map to TRBD1. Germline V lookup: CDR1 LNHDA, CDR2 SQIVND (reference sequence). This CDR3 is built from 14 residues. The V segment lost 3 bases and the J segment 5 bases; nucleotides outside the gene matches: 5. DNA of the CDR3: TGTGCCAGTAGTATCGGACAGGGATCGACTGAAGCTTTCTTT. Translation: CASSIGQGSTEAFF.

The chain carries TRBV5-1 and TRBJ1-3, with D maybe TRBD1 (6 bases). V lost 4 bases, J lost 1 base, and 9 bases lay in between. Looked up from germline, CDR1 is SGHRS and CDR2 is YFSETQ. The CDR3 covers 14 residues. CDR3 protein: CASSQQGSGNTIYF. CDR3 DNA sequence: TGCGCCAGCAGCCAACAGGGTTCTGGAAACACCATATATTTT. Filled out from reference TRBV5-1 and TRBJ1-3, the complete variable domain reads KAGVTQTPRYLIKTRGQQVTLSCSPISGHRSVSWYQQTPGQGLQFLFEYFSETQRNKGNFPGRFSGRQFSNSRSEMNVSTLELGDSALYLCASSQQGSGNTIYFGEGSWLTVV.

This chain uses TRBV27 with TRBJ1-5, with TRBD1 identical over 10 bases. Germline CDR1 and CDR2: MNHEY and SMNVEV (reference sequence). J was trimmed by 1 base and V by 5 bases; bases with no gene match: 14. The CDR3 spans 19 residues. This CDR3 reads CASSPSRGTGAESNQPQHF. Here the CDR3 DNA reads TGTGCCAGCAGTCCCTCCAGGGGGACAGGGGCAGAGAGCAATCAGCCCCAGCATTTT.

V is TRBV5-6 and J is TRBJ1-2, with D perhaps matching TRBD1 (6 bases). The CDR3 totals 16 residues. The V and J ends lost 2 bases and 2 bases respectively, with 16 bases between them. Germline V gene data show CDR1 as SGHDT and CDR2 as YYEEEE. In DNA form, the CDR3 reads TGTGCCAGCAGCTTAGGGGGGGCGAGGACCAACTATGGCTACACCTTC. Its translation is CASSLGGARTNYGYTF.